The clone carrying this TCR beta chain has a count of ten or more. What it recognizes is unknown. TCRdb passed the 5' RACE reads through MiXCR, listing each CDR3 protein once. The sample lists 400,000 or so distinct CDR3 sequences, around 20% occurring once. This record comes from a study of T-cell memory formation after mild COVID-19. General observations from the study: Pre-infection memory showed some responding clones, and this suggested that cross-reactive memory joined. There was no confirmation that second-wave clones peaking on day 37 were SARS-CoV-2 specific.

V shed 6 bases and J 0 bases; nucleotides not matched to a gene: 7. The CDR3 sequence is 15 residues long. From germline, CDR1 is MNHEY and CDR2 SVGEGT. Sequenced sample: PBMCs or a T cell subset sorted from them (not recorded which). This TCR was recovered from an adult woman who had mild COVID-19 (a few samples of this study predate the infection). Cell type and time point are not known. The genes are TRBV6-2 or TRBV6-3 and TRBJ2-7, with 8 bases aligning to TRBD1. Here the CDR3 DNA reads TGTGCCAGCAGACCCGAGACAGGGGCCTCCTACGAGCAGTACTTC. Its translation is CASRPETGASYEQYF.